The clone carrying this TCR beta chain was observed a few times. Germline CDR1 SQVTM, CDR2 ANQGSEA. The CDR3 contains 19 residues. The trim removed 1 base at V and 4 bases at J, leaving 18 bases unmatched. Here immunoSEQ multiplex PCR was the method, and the copy in TCRdb shows in-frame clones only, minus some. The table lists 60,000 to 75,000 clones, approximately 85% of them singletons. These data are taken from a study of blood T cell repertoires in COVID-19. The sample taken for sequencing was peripheral blood. The clonotype comes from a woman older than 75 with active or convalescent COVID-19. J is TRBJ2-3 and V is TRBV29-1, with TRBD1 matching 9 bases. The CDR3: CSVEVFRWVGDRAPDTQYF. The CDR3 coding sequence is TGCAGCGTTGAAGTGTTTCGTTGGGTCGGGGACAGGGCCCCAGATACGCAGTATTTT.